Listed below are T cell receptor beta chains from one sample, sequenced in a study of regulatory T cells in long-lasting Graves disease. In TCRdb, the multiplex PCR reads were re-called with MiXCR into one record per CDR3 protein. The data contain roughly 400,000 distinct CDR3 sequences, about 16% of them singletons. These data also featured in a second study, about T cells in Graves' hyperthyroidism and ophthalmopathy.

The material sequenced was peripheral blood mononuclear cells (PBMCs), taken at new diagnosis, from a patient treated with antithyroid drugs. All receptors derive from a woman between 18 and 30 years old with Graves disease. CDR3s include the opening cysteine and the closing phenylalanine or tryptophan. A D gene is named only where the DNA matches it firmly. Size values are once, few and many counts, or a class for expanded clones, and some rows have none.

V gene,D gene,J gene,clone size,CDR3 protein,CDR3 DNA
TRBV4-1,TRBD1,TRBJ2-3,NA,CASSLRTGASTDTQYF,TGCGCCAGCAGCCTCCGGACAGGAGCTAGCACAGATACGCAGTATTTT
TRBV12-3/TRBV12-4,TRBD2,TRBJ2-5,many,CASRSTLAAQETQYF,TGTGCCAGCAGGTCTACTCTAGCGGCACAAGAGACCCAGTACTTC
TRBV7-2,TRBD1,TRBJ2-7,NA,CASSSRDRGPEQYF,TGTGCCAGCAGCTCTCGGGACAGGGGCCCCGAGCAGTACTTC
TRBV18,NA,TRBJ2-5,many,CASSGEQETQYF,TGTGCCAGCAGTGGGGAACAAGAGACCCAGTACTTC
TRBV25-1,TRBD2,TRBJ2-1,few,CASRPQLAGVYNEQFF,TGTGCCAGCAGACCCCAGCTAGCGGGAGTCTACAATGAGCAGTTCTTC
TRBV14,TRBD1,TRBJ2-1,many,CASSQPPRQGFGNEQFF,TGTGCCAGCAGCCAACCCCCCAGACAGGGGTTTGGCAATGAGCAGTTCTTC
TRBV24-1,TRBD1,TRBJ2-1,NA,CATSDPRQGAVDEQFF,TGTGCCACCAGTGATCCCCGACAGGGGGCAGTAGATGAGCAGTTCTTC
TRBV28,NA,TRBJ2-7,many,CASSLVLGADEQYF,TGTGCCAGCAGTTTAGTCCTAGGGGCTGACGAGCAGTACTTC
TRBV12-3/TRBV12-4,NA,TRBJ1-5,many,CASNLKGGNQPQHF,TGTGCCAGCAACCTAAAGGGGGGCAATCAGCCCCAGCATTTT
TRBV27,TRBD2,TRBJ2-3,few,CASSTPREDHTDTQYF,TGTGCCAGCAGTACCCCGCGGGAGGACCACACAGATACGCAGTATTTT
TRBV5-1,TRBD2,TRBJ2-2,few,CASSIGLAGSRTGELFF,TGCGCCAGCAGCATTGGACTAGCGGGAAGTCGCACCGGGGAGCTGTTTTTT
TRBV30,TRBD2,TRBJ2-5,few,CAWSVPGGSETQYF,TGTGCCTGGAGTGTACCGGGGGGGTCAGAGACCCAGTACTTC
TRBV20-1,NA,TRBJ2-2,NA,CSAPGQNTGELFF,TGCAGTGCCCCGGGACAGAACACCGGGGAGCTGTTTTTT
TRBV28,NA,TRBJ2-5,many,CASSYPGPTAGLQETQYF,TGTGCCAGCAGTTATCCGGGCCCTACAGCGGGCCTCCAAGAGACCCAGTACTTC
TRBV11-2,NA,TRBJ1-1,many,CASRGSREPNTEAFF,TGTGCCAGCAGAGGATCGAGAGAGCCGAACACTGAAGCTTTCTTT
TRBV28,NA,TRBJ2-7,many,CASSLPSYEQYF,TGTGCCAGCAGTTTACCCTCCTACGAGCAGTACTTC
TRBV4-3,NA,TRBJ2-7,few,CASSPGEGSYEQYF,TGCGCCAGCAGCCCAGGAGAGGGCTCCTACGAGCAGTACTTC
TRBV10-3,NA,TRBJ2-3,NA,CAISASTEVADTQYF,TGTGCCATCAGTGCTTCTACGGAAGTGGCAGATACGCAGTATTTT
TRBV5-6,TRBD2,TRBJ2-7,many,CASSFGLAGVRSYEQYF,TGTGCCAGCAGCTTCGGACTAGCGGGAGTACGTTCCTACGAGCAGTACTTC
TRBV5-1,NA,TRBJ2-6,NA,CASSLSGNSGANVLTF,TGCGCCAGCAGCTTATCGGGAAACTCTGGGGCCAACGTCCTGACTTTC
TRBV6-2/TRBV6-3,TRBD2,TRBJ2-7,many,CASSWSTGRETYEQYF,TGTGCCAGCAGTTGGAGTACCGGGAGGGAGACCTACGAGCAGTACTTC
TRBV7-3,NA,TRBJ2-3,few,CASSDPPADTQYF,TGTGCCAGCAGCGACCCGCCGGCAGATACGCAGTATTTT
TRBV20-1,TRBD1,TRBJ2-7,NA,CSASGGETGGFYEQYF,TGCAGTGCTAGTGGTGGTGAGACAGGGGGCTTCTACGAGCAGTACTTC
TRBV19,TRBD2,TRBJ2-3,many,CASSITSGTDTQYF,TGTGCCAGTAGTATAACTAGCGGCACAGATACGCAGTATTTT
TRBV2,NA,TRBJ2-7,many,CASSEESLDTIKQYF,TGTGCCAGCAGTGAAGAATCCCTAGATACTATTAAGCAGTACTTC
TRBV5-1,NA,TRBJ1-2,NA,CASSLSLGQSHSYGYTF,TGCGCCAGCAGCTTGAGTTTAGGGCAGTCACACTCCTATGGCTACACCTTC
TRBV4-1,NA,TRBJ1-1,NA,CASSQEGRSTEAFF,TGCGCCAGCAGCCAAGAAGGGAGAAGCACTGAAGCTTTCTTT
TRBV14,TRBD1,TRBJ1-6,once,CAGSQTGNSPLHF,TGTGCCGGCAGCCAGACAGGGAATTCACCCCTCCACTTT
TRBV6-2/TRBV6-3,TRBD2,TRBJ2-1,few,CASRNRGGQFF,TGTGCCAGCAGAAACCGGGGGGGGCAGTTCTTC
TRBV28,NA,TRBJ2-3,few,CASSLLGHTDTQYF,TGTGCCAGCAGCTTATTGGGCCACACAGATACGCAGTATTTT
TRBV7-9,NA,TRBJ1-1,few,CASSLESPEAFF,TGTGCCAGCAGCTTAGAGAGCCCAGAAGCTTTCTTT
TRBV11-3,TRBD1,TRBJ2-5,many,CASSLGGTGAETQYF,TGTGCCAGCAGCTTAGGAGGGACAGGGGCAGAGACCCAGTACTTC
TRBV18,NA,TRBJ2-1,many,CASSPGGASYNEQFF,TGTGCCAGCTCACCAGGGGGCGCGTCCTACAATGAGCAGTTCTTC
TRBV5-1,TRBD1,TRBJ1-2,many,CASSTTGGVYGYTF,TGCGCCAGCAGCACGACAGGGGGGGTCTATGGCTACACCTTC
TRBV27,NA,TRBJ2-5,many,CASSSLGETQYF,TGTGCCAGCAGTTCCCTCGGGGAGACCCAGTACTTC
TRBV2,TRBD2,TRBJ2-7,many,CASSDNTGGSYEQYF,TGTGCCAGCAGCGATAACACGGGAGGCTCCTACGAGCAGTACTTC
TRBV11-2,NA,TRBJ1-4,many,CASSLEEEKLFF,TGTGCCAGCAGCTTAGAAGAGGAAAAACTGTTTTTT
TRBV12-3/TRBV12-4,TRBD1,TRBJ1-2,NA,CASSSGQGAGGYTF,TGTGCCAGCAGTTCCGGACAGGGGGCGGGGGGCTACACCTTC
TRBV6-1,TRBD2,TRBJ2-5,few,CASSDRLAGAETQYF,TGTGCCAGCAGCGACCGGCTAGCGGGAGCTGAGACCCAGTACTTC
TRBV6-2/TRBV6-3,NA,TRBJ2-2,few,CASSYNLGLRTGELFF,TGTGCCAGCAGTTACAATTTAGGTCTTCGCACCGGGGAGCTGTTTTTT
TRBV11-1,NA,TRBJ2-6,NA,CASSSPSDGNVLTF,TGTGCCAGCAGCTCCCCAAGCGATGGCAACGTCCTGACTTTC